These 9 T cell receptor beta chains share one sample of origin, sequenced in a study of blood T cells in healthy people across ages. Using a J-beta primer mix together with a sample-barcoded 5' primer, a second PCR was run for roughly 6 to 12 cycles. Via MiXCR, TCRdb re-called the 5' RACE reads, giving one row per CDR3 protein. The sample yields about 700,000 distinct CDR3 sequences, less than 40% seen once. Sequences were obtained from blood. All receptors derive from a woman older than 75 in good health.

The CDR3 coding sequence is TGTGCCAGCAGCCAAGAGGCGTCCTATGGCTACACCTTC. Translation gives CASSQEASYGYTF. This chain uses TRBV3-1 with TRBJ1-2; D remains unclear. V was clipped by 0 bases and J by 4 bases, with 6 bases between them. This CDR3 comprises 13 residues. Germline values: CDR1 LGHDT, CDR2 YNNKEL (reference sequence).

This clonotype was counted at least ten times. Being one base from a much bigger clone, this may be a read error. V usage is TRBV29-1 and J usage is TRBJ2-7; D gene uncertain. The CDR3 has 11 residues. V lost 4 bases and J 3 bases, leaving 7 bases between the germline ends. CDR1 is SQVTM, CDR2 ANQGSEA, per germline. CDR3 sequence reads: CSVVTGYEQYF. As DNA, the CDR3 is TGCAGCGTTGTGACGGGCTACGAGCAGTACTTC.

This clonotype was detected many times. The chain recombines TRBV4-2 with TRBJ2-1; 14 bases map to TRBD2. CDR1 and CDR2 from the germline V gene are LGHNA and YNFKEQ. J lost 5 bases, V lost 3 bases, and 3 bases had no gene match. This CDR3 has 16 amino acids. The CDR3 loop is CASSQGGLAGDNEQFF. Here the CDR3 DNA reads TGTGCCAGCAGCCAGGGGGGACTAGCGGGGGACAATGAGCAGTTCTTC.

The chain joins TRBV28 to TRBJ1-5, with D possibly being TRBD1 (6 bases). Trimming removed 4 bases from V and 3 bases from J, with 16 bases in between. This CDR3 spans 16 amino acids. Germline CDR1 and CDR2: MDHEN and SYDVKM. The CDR3 sequence: CASSSRDTTFNQPQHF. The CDR3 DNA sequence: TGTGCCAGCAGTTCCCGGGACACGACCTTCAATCAGCCCCAGCATTTT. Using reference TRBV28 and TRBJ1-5 for the parts outside the CDR3, the full variable domain is DVKVTQSSRYLVKRTGEKVFLECVQDMDHENMFWYRQDPGLGLRLIYFSYDVKMKEKGDIPEGYSVSREKKERFSLILESASTNQTSMYLCASSSRDTTFNQPQHFGDGTRLSIL.

This clonotype was counted a few times. This chain joins TRBV28 and TRBJ1-6, with 9 bases aligning to TRBD1. Per germline, CDR1 MDHEN and CDR2 SYDVKM. V gave up 5 bases and J gave up 10 bases; unmatched junction bases: 6. CDR3 size: 14 residues. CDR3 DNA: TGTGCCAGCAGTATCAACAGGGGGCAATCACCCCTCCACTTT. This translates into CASSINRGQSPLHF.

This clonotype was found many times. The chain links TRBV12-5 to TRBJ2-5, with 11 bases fitting TRBD1. The CDR3 is made up of 16 amino acids. V trimming: 1 base; J trimming: 5 bases; junction bases outside the gene matches: 6. CDR1 LGHNT and CDR2 FRNRAP come from the germline V gene. The CDR3 DNA is TGTGCTAGTGGTTTGGATCGGACAGGGGGCGGGGAGACCCAGTACTTC. Encoded protein: CASGLDRTGGGETQYF.

The sample holds many counts of this clonotype. The chain couples TRBV7-2 to TRBJ2-5; D is perhaps TRBD1 (5 bases). Between the trimmed V and J ends, which lost 4 bases and 4 bases, there was a span of 13 bases. The CDR3 is 14 amino acids. The germline CDR1 and CDR2 sequences are SGHTA and FQGNSA. DNA of the CDR3: TGTGCCAGCAGCTCACAGGTCGGTGGAGAGACCCAGTACTTC. It codes for CASSSQVGGETQYF.

This clonotype has more than one count but fewer than ten. V gene TRBV5-1 combines with J gene TRBJ1-4; D remains ambiguous. Between the trimmed V and J ends, which lost 1 base and 8 bases, there was a span of 9 bases. Germline loops: CDR1 SGHRS, CDR2 YFSETQ. CDR3 length: 13 residues. CDR3 DNA sequence: TGCGCCAGCAGCTTGTCCCATGAAGAAAAACTGTTTTTT. This sequence encodes CASSLSHEEKLFF.

This clonotype was recorded at least ten times. The V gene is TRBV15, the J gene TRBJ1-1, with 7 bases aligning to TRBD1. Germline trimming cut 1 base from V and 1 base from J; bases unmatched to any gene: 6. In germline, CDR1 is LNHNV, CDR2 YYDKDF (reference sequence). The CDR3 length is 16 residues. CDR3 bases: TGTGCCACCAGCAGAGGTACCCAGGGGGGGAACACTGAAGCTTTCTTT. Protein sequence: CATSRGTQGGNTEAFF.